The 19 T cell receptor beta chains below come from one sample, sequenced in a study of T cells in localized non-small cell lung cancer. The data were produced by immunoSEQ multiplex PCR, yet TCRdb's version contains in-frame clones alone and is incomplete. The repertoire holds 50,000 to 65,000 clones, with roughly 75% as singletons. Material: PBMCs, obtained before any cancer treatment. All receptors come from a woman aged 40-75 years with stage II lung adenocarcinoma.

This clone was seen once. The chain uses TRBV30 and TRBJ2-2; tentatively, D is TRBD2 (5 bases). The V and J ends lost 3 bases and 6 bases respectively, with 14 bases between them. Per germline, CDR1 GTSNPN and CDR2 SVGIG (reference sequence). This CDR3 has 14 amino acids. The CDR3 reads CAWRNTGFAGELFF. As DNA, the CDR3 is TGTGCCTGGAGGAATACGGGGTTCGCCGGGGAGCTGTTTTTT. The full variable domain, with the rest looked up from reference TRBV30 and TRBJ2-2, is SQTIHQWPATLVQPVGSPLSLECTVEGTSNPNLYWYRQAAGRGLQLLFYSVGIGQISSEVPQNLSASRPQDRQFILSSKKLLLSDSGFYLCAWRNTGFAGELFFGEGSRLTVL.

The rearrangement uses TRBV19 and TRBJ1-1; no clear D gene. Germline CDR1 is LNHDA and CDR2 is SQIVND (reference sequence). With 4 bases removed from V and 9 bases from J, the gap between germline ends came to 15 bases. The CDR3 runs 13 residues. CDR3 coding DNA: TGTGCCAGTAGTAAAAGCCCGGCAACCCAAGCTTTCTTT. Its protein is CASSKSPATQAFF.

This chain uses TRBV7-2 with TRBJ2-5; 11 bases are shared with TRBD2. V gave up 5 bases and J gave up 7 bases; unmatched junction bases: 12. The CDR3 contains 16 residues. Germline V CDR1 and CDR2: SGHTA, FQGNSA. The CDR3 nucleotides are TGTGCCAGCAGCCCTGGGACTAGCGGATCCGGATGGACCCAGTACTTC. This encodes CASSPGTSGSGWTQYF.

This clone was detected only a few times. The rearrangement uses TRBV30 and TRBJ1-5, with D possibly matching TRBD1 (5 bases). Germline values: CDR1 GTSNPN, CDR2 SVGIG (reference sequence). V gave up 3 bases and J gave up 5 bases, with 20 bases separating them. There are 16 residues in the CDR3. DNA of the CDR3: TGTGCCTGGAGGGATCAACCAGGGAAATCGCATCAGCCCCAGCATTTT. Translating gives CAWRDQPGKSHQPQHF.

The rearrangement uses TRBV5-4 and TRBJ1-1, with 10 positions matching TRBD1. This CDR3 is built from 16 residues. The ends lost 0 bases at V and 7 bases at J; junction bases unmatched: 9. Germline V gene lookup returns CDR1 SGHNT and CDR2 YYREEE (reference sequence). CDR3 DNA sequence: TGTGCCAGCAGCTTGGGTGGGACAGGGGAAATTGTTGAAGCTTTCTTT. Translating it yields CASSLGGTGEIVEAFF.

The chain recombines TRBV30 with TRBJ2-5, with 11 bases identical to TRBD1. Germline CDR1 is GTSNPN and CDR2 is SVGIG (reference sequence). This CDR3 contains 15 residues. The V segment lost 5 bases and the J segment 5 bases; nucleotides outside the gene matches: 10. CDR3 in amino acids: CAWSPGTGGDETQYF. CDR3 coding DNA: TGTGCCTGGTCCCCCGGGACAGGGGGTGACGAGACCCAGTACTTC.

This clone was seen only a few times. The V gene is TRBV10-1, the J gene TRBJ1-1; no clear D. Trimming removed 7 bases from V and 3 bases from J, with 6 bases in between. The CDR3 is 11 amino acids. Germline assignment: CDR1 WNHNN and CDR2 SYGVQD (reference sequence). CDR3 nucleotides: TGCGCCAGCATTACGGACACTGAAGCTTTCTTT. Its protein is CASITDTEAFF.

The V call is TRBV28, the J call TRBJ1-5; D ambiguous. The germline V gene has CDR1 MDHEN and CDR2 SYDVKM. With 4 bases removed from V and 3 bases from J, the gap between germline ends came to 4 bases. The CDR3 covers 12 residues. The CDR3 DNA reads TGTGCCAGCAGTTGGGACAATCAGCCCCAGCATTTT. This sequence encodes CASSWDNQPQHF.

This chain uses TRBV6-4 with TRBJ2-3, with D tentatively TRBD2 (5 bases). The ends were cut back, 0 bases at V and 4 bases at J, with 8 bases in the middle. Germline V gives CDR1 MRHNA, CDR2 SNTAGT. The CDR3 is 14 amino acids. The CDR3 spells CASSDSMEADTQYF. CDR3 nucleotides: TGTGCCAGCAGTGACTCGATGGAGGCAGATACGCAGTATTTT.

The chain carries TRBV5-1 and TRBJ1-4, with D possibly TRBD1 on 5 matching bases. Germline V CDR1 and CDR2: SGHRS, YFSETQ. The CDR3 length is 14 residues. The V end was cut by 0 bases, the J end by 13 bases, with 16 bases between. The CDR3 loop is CASSLELGSGGLFF. Written as DNA, the CDR3 is TGCGCCAGCAGCTTGGAGCTGGGGTCTGGGGGACTGTTTTTT.

This clone was detected only once. The gene calls are TRBV4-2 and TRBJ1-1; TRBD1 agrees at 7 bases. CDR1 is LGHNA, CDR2 YNFKEQ, per germline. Trimming cost V 3 bases and J 0 bases; bases outside gene matches: 1. The CDR3 loop spans 14 amino acids. The CDR3 region has the DNA TGTGCCAGCAGCCAGACAGGGATGAACACTGAAGCTTTCTTT. Its protein product is CASSQTGMNTEAFF.

The chain's CDR3 is CASSLNGGDTQYF. CDR3 nucleotides: TGTGCCAGCAGTTTAAACGGGGGGGATACGCAGTATTTT. The chain employs TRBV27 and TRBJ2-3; 7 bases agree with TRBD2. This CDR3 spans 13 amino acids. Germline lookup yields CDR1 MNHEY and CDR2 SMNVEV (reference sequence). The trim removed 2 bases at V and 6 bases at J, leaving 2 bases unmatched.

This clone was seen only once. The rearrangement joins TRBV7-2 to TRBJ2-5, with a weak D call TRBD2 (6 bases). V lost 1 base to trimming and J lost 7 bases, with 13 bases between them. The germline gives CDR1 SGHTA, CDR2 FQGNSA. The CDR3 runs to 14 residues. CDR3 sequence (DNA): TGTGCCAGCAGCTTAGGGTCGGGGGAAGGGACCCAGTACTTC. Translated: CASSLGSGEGTQYF.

V usage is TRBV6-5 and J usage is TRBJ1-2; D not certain. The V end lost 4 bases, the J end lost 4 bases, and 13 bases lay between the germline ends. There are 14 residues in the CDR3. The germline V gene has CDR1 MNHEY and CDR2 SVGAGI. The CDR3 here is CASSFRPEVYGYTF. For the CDR3, the DNA is TGTGCCAGCAGTTTTAGGCCGGAAGTCTATGGCTACACCTTC.

The chain joins TRBV25-1 to TRBJ1-2; TRBD1 agrees at 7 bases. J was trimmed by 7 bases and V by 7 bases; bases with no gene match: 12. CDR3 length equals 14 residues. Germline V gene sequence: CDR1 MGHDK, CDR2 SYGVNS. The CDR3 loop is CASTSGGGGSGYTF. The CDR3, as DNA: TGTGCCAGCACCTCCGGGGGAGGGGGCTCTGGCTACACCTTC.

The chain combines TRBV4-1 with TRBJ2-3; unclear D gene. Germline values: CDR1 MGHRA, CDR2 YSYEKL. Trimming took 6 bases from V and 0 from J, leaving 7 bases between them. The CDR3 length is 13 residues. CDR3 DNA sequence: TGCGCCAGCAGTTTGTCTAGCACAGATACGCAGTATTTT. Its protein product is CASSLSSTDTQYF.

This chain joins TRBV9 and TRBJ1-2, with D unclear. The CDR3 is made up of 16 amino acids. Germline values: CDR1 SGDLS, CDR2 YYNGEE. Trimming left V 3 bases short and J 1 base short, with 16 bases between. The CDR3 bases are TGTGCCAGCAGCGACTTAAAAGGCGAGGATAACTATGGCTACACCTTC. Translated, it gives CASSDLKGEDNYGYTF.

This clone was recorded once. The rearrangement joins TRBV11-2 to TRBJ2-7, with 11 nucleotides matching TRBD1. CDR3 length: 16 residues. The V gene end was trimmed by 5 bases and the J gene end by 7 bases; junction bases not matched to a gene: 13. The germline V gene has CDR1 SGHAT and CDR2 FQNNGV. In DNA form, the CDR3 reads TGTGCCAGCAGCCCAGGAGTAGGACAGGGGGCTGGAGAGCAGTACTTC. As protein: CASSPGVGQGAGEQYF.

The chain couples TRBV28 to TRBJ1-5; the D gene is possibly TRBD1 (6 bases). The length of the CDR3 is 15 residues. V was cut by 4 bases and J by 4 bases, with 14 bases left in between. Germline CDR1 and CDR2: MDHEN and SYDVKM. The CDR3 loop is CASSSDRLSNQPQHF. Written as DNA, the CDR3 is TGTGCCAGCAGTTCCGACAGGTTGTCGAATCAGCCCCAGCATTTT.